The following is a T cell receptor beta chain sequence with its context. This specimen comes from a study of neoadjuvant anti-PD-1 for oral cavity cancer. Study summary: Non-progressing patients received a fourth nivolumab dose near day 43, then surgery on days 50-56.

Repertoires were generated with immunoSEQ multiplex PCR, while TCRdb's copy carries only in-frame clones and drops some. This table holds around 62,000 clones, under 85% found once. Cohort: HPV-negative, locally advanced oral cavity squamous cell carcinoma patients. CDR1 and CDR2 (germline): DFQATT, SNEGSKA (reference sequence). The CDR3 is 11 residues long. V was trimmed by 6 bases and J by 6 bases, leaving 12 bases between them. The chain links TRBV20-1 to TRBJ2-7; tentative D call: TRBD2 (6 bases). The source is a person between 40 and 85 years old with oral cavity squamous cell carcinoma. Specimen: PBMCs, collected before nivolumab (anti-PD-1) treatment. The DNA for the CDR3 is TGCAGTGCGGTGGGGGGACCCGAGCAGTACTTC. Translated, it gives CSAVGGPEQYF.